Sequencing of this TCR beta chain was carried out in a study of T-cell memory formation after mild COVID-19 (dated by TCRdb to the early 2020s). With respect to the entire study: TCR sequence clusters from the two donors were largely donor specific. T-cell clones expanding and contracting after mild COVID-19 in two donors were tracked by longitudinal TCRalpha and TCRbeta repertoire sequencing. The cohort comprised two young, previously healthy adult volunteers, one female and one male. What the study reported, not specific to this receptor: Some responding clones were detected in pre-infection memory, which suggested that pre-existing cross-reactive memory T cells had joined the SARS-CoV-2 response. Whether the second-wave clones peaking on day 37 were SARS-CoV-2 specific was not confirmed. Contracting CD4+ clones turned up mainly in the CM and EM memory subsets, whereas EMRA was where CD8+ clones were enriched. Clones that contracted from day 15 to 85 showed balanced CD4/CD8 phenotypes, whereas a second wave of clones that expanded from day 15 to 37 leaned towards CD4+. The study covered only a couple of mild cases, and larger cohorts including severe cases with pre-infection samples were considered necessary.

Ficoll-Paque density gradient centrifugation was used to isolate PBMCs. The sample was run on an Illumina NovaSeq 6000. Using 5'RACE with constant-segment primers, TCRalpha and TCRbeta cDNA libraries were constructed, with sample barcodes and unique molecular identifiers added in the process. Trizol reagent was used to extract RNA from every sample. Library amplification was performed in two PCR steps, and a second sample barcode and Illumina TruSeq adapters were introduced in the second step. Libraries were sequenced on an Illumina NovaSeq with 2 x 150 bp paired-end reads. As for how the authors treated the data: The reads were demultiplexed and collapsed into UMI-guided consensus sequences using migec v1.2.7. Using mixcr v2.1.11, UMI consensuses were aligned to TRA and TRB V and J templates and then assembled into clonotypes. A clonotype was counted as expanded or contracted only when both edgeR and NoisET called the clonotype significant, with the noise models trained on biological replicates. For edgeR calls, a false discovery rate-adjusted p below 0.01 and a log2 fold-change threshold of 1 were applied. PCA with hierarchical clustering of max-normalized trajectories of the 1000 most abundant clonotypes was used as exploratory dynamics analysis. Each responding clone was given a CD4 or CD8 phenotype based on the CD4+ and CD8+ repertoires, which had been sequenced separately. TCRdb reanalyzed the raw reads on its own, using fastp at Q25 for trimming and MiXCR for clone calling, and kept in-frame beta chains. Entries are consolidated by CDR3 protein sequence, retaining the most common genes and DNA. These V and J calls originate from TCRdb's pipeline instead of the authors' own analysis. This sample gives some 310,000 distinct CDR3 sequences in total; roughly 19% of them show up just once. The ten largest clones capture under 25% of the sample.

From its cysteine to its phenylalanine, the CDR3 spans 15 amino acids. The DNA shown is the 45-base CDR3, in frame from base 1. A distance of 12 bases separates the germline ends of V and J, which lose 2 bases and 1 base respectively. CDR1 and CDR2, per the germline V gene (reference sequence), are DFQATT and SNEGSKA. Turning to this clonotype: This clone's antigen is unknown. No much larger clone exists at a distance of one base, and base qualities are not known.

This clonotype was sampled from a man between 18 and 35 years old who had mild COVID-19 (a few samples of this study predate the infection). The sample titles of this study are shuffled in the database, so cell type and time point are left out; the donor was told from shared clones. The sample consisted of PBMCs or a T cell subset sorted from them (not recorded which). The chain couples TRBV20-1 to TRBJ1-3; no confident D gene assignment can be made. The CDR3 reads as follows: CSARITERSGNTIYF. Here is the DNA: TGCAGTGCTAGAATCACGGAACGTTCTGGAAACACCATATATTTT.